The entry below gives a single T cell receptor beta chain sequence along with its context. This clonotype was observed many times. Its antigen is still unknown. No base quality values were provided; no much bigger clone lies one nucleotide off. In the germline V gene (reference sequence), CDR1 corresponds to SGHKS and CDR2 to YYEKEE. The CDR3, from cysteine to phenylalanine, totals 14 residues. Only the CDR3 region is kept as DNA, spanning 42 bases read in frame from base 1. The V and J ends are trimmed by 1 base and 0 bases, leaving 5 bases between them. Library preparation was by 5' RACE. TCRdb shows the sequencer as Illumina HiSeq 2000. A universal primer binding site was added through template switching, and the final cDNA carried a unique molecular identifier so that TCR cDNA molecules could be counted accurately. Specific primers in the conserved constant-segment region were used to synthesize first-strand cDNA for the TCR alpha and beta chains. To control for contamination, each cDNA library was double barcoded with a SMART-Mk sample barcode plus Illumina barcodes. TruSeq adapter sequences along with Illumina sample barcodes were introduced in two successive PCR steps. TCR alpha and beta cDNA libraries were sequenced on the Illumina HiSeq platform with custom primers. In the paper's pipeline: Unique molecular identifiers were extracted from raw reads with MiGEC, and CDR3 positions were determined with MiXCR. Recombination models were inferred per individual with the repgenHMM and IGoR tools using an EM algorithm. Shared clonotypes were analyzed with the tcR package in R, and sharing was normalized by the product of cloneset sizes. To study raw recombination without the effects of thymic and clonal selection, out-of-frame nonproductive sequences were analyzed. Using fastp trimming at Q25 and MiXCR clonotype assembly, TCRdb reanalyzed the public sequencing data and kept in-frame beta chains. Rows are unified per CDR3 protein, each entry keeping the most common DNA and genes. These V and J calls originate from TCRdb's pipeline instead of the authors' own analysis. For this sample the table gives some 660,000 distinct CDR3 sequences, of which 8% to 9% were detected only once. The ten largest clones add up to approximately 0.96% of the sample.

Only healthy Caucasian donors were included. The twin cohort comprised three pairs of female monozygotic twins, all aged about 18 to 30 years. Peripheral blood mononuclear cells were used as the source from which RNA for TCR libraries was isolated. The sample belongs to a study of identical twins (dated by TCRdb to the mid-2010s). General notes on the study: TCR alpha and beta repertoires from monozygotic twins, unrelated adults of various ages and cord blood were deep-sequenced to test whether fetal clonotypes persist. Replicate twin experiments were performed at different times using different library preparation protocols to rule out contamination.

On the study overall, not on this receptor specifically: Invariant T cells such as MAIT and iNKT could partly confound zero-insertion analyses, though diverse VJ usage argued against this for most clonotypes. Abundant cord blood beta clonotypes carried fewer insertions; young adult naive repertoires showed a weaker similar trend, while memory repertoires showed none. Compared with coincidental sharing between unrelated individuals, out-of-frame TCR alpha sequences shared between twins showed an excess of sequences with low generation probability. In beta out-of-frame sequences, excess twin sharing was weaker, because having fewer shared sequences lowered the signal-to-noise ratio. Because the same donors could not be followed over many years, conclusions were based on cross-sectional statistical analysis. Recombination models systematically underestimated out-of-frame TCR alpha sharing in monozygotic twins but agreed with sharing between unrelated individuals.

The data also belong to a second study, concerning yellow fever vaccine responses in identical twins. Per that second paper: According to the authors, the vaccine-induced T cell response in identical twins seemed to be partly convergent and partly specific to each individual. The study precisely tracked vaccine-responding T cell clones in identical twins.

Sequenced sample: PBMCs. The TCR originated in a woman between 18 and 29 years old in good health. The rearranged segments are TRBV5-5 and TRBJ2-1; confidence is insufficient to name the D gene. CDR3 sequence: CASSLPVSYNEQFF. The DNA reads as follows: TGTGCCAGCAGCTTGCCCGTCTCCTACAATGAGCAGTTCTTC.